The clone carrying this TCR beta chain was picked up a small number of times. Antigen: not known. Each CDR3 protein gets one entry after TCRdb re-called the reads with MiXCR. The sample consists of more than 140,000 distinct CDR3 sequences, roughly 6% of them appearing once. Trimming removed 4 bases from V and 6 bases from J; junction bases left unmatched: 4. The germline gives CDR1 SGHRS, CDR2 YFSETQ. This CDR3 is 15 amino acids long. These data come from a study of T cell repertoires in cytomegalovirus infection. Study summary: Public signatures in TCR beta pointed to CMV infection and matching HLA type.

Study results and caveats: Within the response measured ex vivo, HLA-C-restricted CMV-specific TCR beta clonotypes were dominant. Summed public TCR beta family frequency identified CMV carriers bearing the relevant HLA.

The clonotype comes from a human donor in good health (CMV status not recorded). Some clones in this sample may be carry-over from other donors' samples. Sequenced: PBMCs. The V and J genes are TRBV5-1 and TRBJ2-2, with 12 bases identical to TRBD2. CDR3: CASSPLAGGPGELFF. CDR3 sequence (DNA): TGCGCCAGCAGCCCTCTAGCGGGGGGGCCCGGGGAGCTGTTTTTT.